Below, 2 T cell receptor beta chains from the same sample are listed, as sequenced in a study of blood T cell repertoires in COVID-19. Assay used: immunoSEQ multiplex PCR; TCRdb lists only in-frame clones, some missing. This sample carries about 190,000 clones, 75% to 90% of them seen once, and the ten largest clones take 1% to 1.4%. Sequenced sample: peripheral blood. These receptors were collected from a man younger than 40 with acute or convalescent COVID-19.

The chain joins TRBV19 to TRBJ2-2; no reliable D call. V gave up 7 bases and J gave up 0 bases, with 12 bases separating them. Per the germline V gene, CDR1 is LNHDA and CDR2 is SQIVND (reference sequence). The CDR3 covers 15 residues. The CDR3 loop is CASNSGNANTGELFF. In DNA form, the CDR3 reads TGTGCCAGTAACTCCGGTAACGCGAACACCGGGGAGCTGTTTTTT.

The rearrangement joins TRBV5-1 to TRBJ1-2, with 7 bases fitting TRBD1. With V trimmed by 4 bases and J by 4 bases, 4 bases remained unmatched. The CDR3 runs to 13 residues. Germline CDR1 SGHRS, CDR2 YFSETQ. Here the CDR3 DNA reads TGCGCCAGCAGCCCCACAGGGGCCTATGGCTACACCTTC. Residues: CASSPTGAYGYTF.